This T cell receptor (beta chain) was documented in a study of cytomegalovirus exposure and HLA in healthy donors. Study-wide results and caveats: Productive status was seen about 90% or about 30% of the time for most TCR beta V segments in an earlier analysis. Association with HLA alleles at 0.05 false discovery rate was found for roughly 17,000 TCR beta sequences in a later analysis.

The PCR made use of 60 Vbeta and 13 Jbeta primers. Clones were read by immunoSEQ multiplex PCR, and TCRdb kept only the in-frame ones, dropping some. The data show 100,000 to 150,000 clones, approximately 66% seen once. The CDR3 totals 16 residues. The V gene's germline CDR1 is SGHRS and CDR2 YFSETQ. Germline trimming cut 4 bases from V and 5 bases from J; bases unmatched to any gene: 5. This clone came up a few times. The antigen is undetermined. The genes are TRBV5-1 and TRBJ2-2; the match to TRBD2 covers 13 bases. The material sequenced was PBMCs. The sequence came from a woman aged 40 to 50 in good health and CMV-seropositive. As DNA, the CDR3 is TGCGCCAGCAGCAGGGGACTAGCGGGGAAGACCGGGGAGCTGTTTTTT. It yields the protein CASSRGLAGKTGELFF. The full variable domain, in which reference TRBV5-1 and TRBJ2-2 provide the parts outside the CDR3, is KAGVTQTPRYLIKTRGQQVTLSCSPISGHRSVSWYQQTPGQGLQFLFEYFSETQRNKGNFPGRFSGRQFSNSRSEMNVSTLELGDSALYLCASSRGLAGKTGELFFGEGSRLTVL.